This TCR beta chain was obtained from a study of T cell responses to AZD1222 COVID-19 vaccine. TCRdb's copy holds only in-frame clones and misses some; the assay was immunoSEQ multiplex PCR. The sample holds 95,000 to 150,000 clones, approximately 90% seen once. The receptor was isolated from an adult who received the AZD1222 COVID-19 vaccine. The sequences come from peripheral blood, collected 28 days after the second AZD1222 dose.

This CDR3 is CASSLKVGAPLNYGYTF. The CDR3 bases are TGTGCCAGCAGCTTGAAGGTCGGGGCGCCGTTGAACTATGGCTACACCTTC. The rearrangement links TRBV7-2 to TRBJ1-2; weak D call: TRBD1 (5 bases). The ends were cut back, 3 bases at V and 2 bases at J, with 19 bases in the middle. Germline CDR1 SGHTA, CDR2 FQGNSA. The CDR3 has 17 residues.